This entry features one T cell receptor beta chain sequence. There is no known antigen for this receptor. Per-base qualities were not stored, and no clone one base away is much larger. As encoded in the germline V gene, CDR1 is SGHTA while CDR2 is FQGNSA. Including cysteine and phenylalanine, the CDR3 has 14 amino acids. Only the CDR3 part of the read is kept: 42 bases, read in frame from the first base. Relative to germline, V is missing 2 bases and J is missing 4 bases, with 3 bases of the junction outside any gene match. These data originate in a study of cytomegalovirus exposure and HLA in healthy donors (dated by TCRdb to the late 2010s). As for the study more broadly: In an earlier analysis of about 560 of the donors, 250 to 350 Gb of sequence data and approximately 120 million unique TCR beta sequences from some 170 million T cells were reported. Roughly 300 gigabases of sequencing data and about 92 million unique TCR sequences made up an early release that covered roughly 670 HLA-typed donors. Of the approximately 400 genotyped donors, 81% were placed in the genetic ancestry cluster associated with self-reported Caucasian donors. The study aimed to test whether signatures of past pathogen exposure could be identified by cataloging public T cell receptors. Using immunosequencing, the study profiled T cell repertoires from about 650 subjects and related those repertoires to cytomegalovirus serostatus. Along with the approximately 700-subject first cohort, a separate validation cohort of over a hundred different subjects was used. High-throughput TCR immunosequencing, statistical association of individual TCRs with disease status, and machine learning were combined to predict cytomegalovirus infection status. A later analysis re-analyzed previously published TCR beta repertoires from hundreds of donors and added high-resolution HLA genotyping to study TCR occurrence patterns. The later analysis used no new phenotypic data to find candidate immune exposures, relying instead on TCR beta sequences and their occurrence across donors. An earlier analysis of 500 to 750 of the donors applied high-throughput TCR beta sequencing to assess whether each TCR beta V gene segment acted as functional or pseudogenic. Donor age, sex, ethnicity and CMV serostatus were compiled together with the repertoire data. Genome-wide SNP genotypes for about 65% of the 666 donors were used in a later genetic analysis, which treated that subset as a discovery cohort. All discovery cohort repertoires had been generated using a single sequencing platform. Class I and class II HLA loci were covered by the typing at four-digit resolution. The number of donors typed differed by locus, with 629-630 for A, B, C, DRB1 and DQB1, over 500 for DQA1, 600 to 610 for DPA1, and approximately 470 for DPB1. A handful of DR-DQ haplotypes were treated as single units for association and clustering because of strong linkage in the cohort. Among over 350 genotyped donors of the cohort, an average of approximately 240,000 unique TCR beta nucleotide sequences were sequenced per donor, roughly 20% of them non-productive. General conclusions and limits of the study: Because some donors lacked HLA typing at each locus, the association tests relied only on the typed subset. The cohort was sequenced for TCR beta chains only, and without alpha or paired-chain data the features that could be detected were limited. A later analysis found that TCR association rates varied across HLA loci, with DRB1 alleles showing the most associated TCRs and HLA-C alleles the fewest. In a later analysis, several top co-occurrence clusters were reported to appear linked to parvovirus B19, influenza, CMV and Epstein-Barr virus. A later genetic analysis associated a missense DCLRE1C variant with V-gene and J-gene trimming of TCR beta chains, and an independent cohort replicated the association. A later analysis associated 15,000 to 20,000 TCR beta sequences with specific HLA alleles at a false discovery rate of 0.05. Broadly in line with IMGT annotations, most TCR beta V segments showed up in productive rearrangements about 87% or about 30% of the time in an earlier analysis of roughly 590 of the donors. It was suggested by the authors that the approach could potentially be generalized to other disease states and immunological phenotypes. A later analysis found that most CMV-associated TCR beta chains appeared HLA-restricted, with HLA associations seemingly driven largely by CMV exposure. In vitro tests confirmed that three of the cytomegalovirus-associated TCR beta chains recognize cytomegalovirus antigens. In the study, some 160 TCR beta chains were listed as associated with cytomegalovirus. Correlated functional status among segregating V segments might be attributable to linkage disequilibrium, but an unknown experimental factor could not be ruled out. Most TCR sequences were seen in very few donors, while some public TCRs were found in many individuals. Because counts were too low, around 17 rarely observed V segments, including chromosome 9 orphons, were left out of the earlier analysis of 587 of the donors. In a later genetic analysis, fewer N-insertions in productive TCRs were reported among donors in an Asian-associated ancestry cluster than the approximately 630-donor mean. Roughly uniform sequencing depth across donors was assumed in presence/absence analyses, although this assumption may not hold. A cluster of highly shared sequence variants was judged likely to represent a technical artifact of the sequencing pipeline. A further reported finding was that TCR beta sequences accurately predicted the HLA-A and HLA-B alleles for most subjects in the first cohort. The classifier was reported to diagnose cytomegalovirus status with high specificity and sensitivity in both the original and validation cohorts. Some IMGT-functional V segments, including TRBV6-2 and TRBV6-3, could not be distinguished by the 87-base-pair reads and were therefore excluded. When HLA alleles, especially DR and DQ, strongly co-occurred, TCR associations were difficult to assign to individual alleles. In a later analysis, HLA-associated TCR beta chains were found to be more clonally expanded and to have lower generation probabilities than equally common non-associated chains. Immune exposure information for the cohort was limited to CMV serostatus.

The library was built by means of the immunoSEQ multiplex PCR assay. The multiplex PCR relied on a mix of 60 forward primers for TCR Vbeta segments and 13 reverse primers for TCR Jbeta segments. Amplification of the CDR3 region of rearranged TCR beta genes was performed with a multiplex PCR assay on genomic DNA. The Illumina HiSeq System was used to sequence the amplified TCR beta libraries as 87-base-pair reads. In the original analysis: In a later analysis, approximately 74 million unique TCR beta chains were counted across the approximately 620 repertoires, and about 10 million of these chains were shared by at least two donors. Raw reads were error-corrected and collapsed into unique sequences by a nearest-neighbor algorithm in which closely related sequences were merged to remove PCR and sequencing errors. To assign V, D and J gene segments, CDR3 sequences were aligned to IMGT reference sequences. For a sequence to be retained, a match of at least six nucleotides to both a V gene segment and a J gene segment was required. A rearrangement counted as productive if the CDR3 had no stop codons and remained in frame with V and J, and every other rearrangement counted as non-productive. CDR3 was defined by IMGT convention, running from the second conserved V-encoded cysteine to the conserved J-encoded phenylalanine. In an earlier analysis of approximately 590 of the donors, sequences lacking an unambiguous match to a single V gene segment were excluded. An earlier analysis of just under 600 of the donors called V segments functional above 56.7% productive rearrangements and segregating when the between-donor standard deviation exceeded 5%. A statistical classification framework was built for diagnosing cytomegalovirus status from the catalog of TCR beta chain sequences. V and J gene assignment, in a later analysis, came from comparing TCR nucleotide sequences with IMGT/GENE-DB human TR gene sequences. Using the TCRdist pipeline, a later analysis assigned CDR3 sequences along with most-parsimonious VDJ recombination scenarios. In a later analysis, each TCR beta chain was defined by its CDR3 amino acid sequence together with its V-gene family, and reads lacking a unique V-gene family were excluded. A later analysis removed several hundred highly shared, low-generation-probability nucleotide sequences to deal with suspected cross-contamination and a sequencing artifact. In a later analysis, a clonal expansion index for each public chain was calculated from normalized within-repertoire ranks of inferred template counts. In a later analysis, generation probabilities were computed with a VDJ recombination model fitted to out-of-frame rearrangements, and the resulting probabilities were checked against IGoR. In a later analysis, TCR-TCR, TCR-HLA and TCR-CMV co-occurrence was scored with hypergeometric tests, and a repertoire-size bias correction was applied to TCR pairs. In a later analysis, false discovery rates were estimated by permuting HLA or CMV assignments 20 times. A later analysis grouped co-occurring TCRs with DBSCAN, adding TCRdist sequence similarity when clustering within HLA-allele-positive subsets. Repertoires with fewer than 30,000 or more than 120,000 public chains, plus five repertoires with anomalous nucleotide sharing, were excluded from co-occurrence clustering. The table comes from immuneACCESS by way of TCRdb, which keeps in-frame sequences with V and J called. Part of the clones is missing from these tables; in studies checked, under half for an unresolved V gene and the rest for unknown reasons. That table supplies the V and J calls and clone size; D and trimming were determined from the DNA. For this sample there are around 90,000 clones; roughly 85% appear just once. Nearly 7.5% of the sample lies in the top ten.

The cohort consisted of some 670 healthy bone marrow donors. All cohort members were sampled while nominally healthy, although unrecorded immune exposures were likely present. The donor was CMV seropositive and was included in the group of about 290 seropositive cohort members. Each donor provided a peripheral blood sample, and peripheral blood mononuclear cells were used for TCR beta sequencing. Genomic DNA extraction from the blood cell samples was performed with the Qiagen DNeasy Blood Extraction Kit. The rearranged segments are TRBV7-2 and TRBJ2-7, and TRBD2 matches 9 of the central bases. Material for sequencing was PBMCs. The receptor was derived from a man aged 40-50 years in good health and CMV-seropositive. CDR3 sequence: CASSLSSGNYEQYF. The nucleotides read TGTGCCAGCAGCTTATCTAGCGGGAATTACGAGCAGTACTTC.